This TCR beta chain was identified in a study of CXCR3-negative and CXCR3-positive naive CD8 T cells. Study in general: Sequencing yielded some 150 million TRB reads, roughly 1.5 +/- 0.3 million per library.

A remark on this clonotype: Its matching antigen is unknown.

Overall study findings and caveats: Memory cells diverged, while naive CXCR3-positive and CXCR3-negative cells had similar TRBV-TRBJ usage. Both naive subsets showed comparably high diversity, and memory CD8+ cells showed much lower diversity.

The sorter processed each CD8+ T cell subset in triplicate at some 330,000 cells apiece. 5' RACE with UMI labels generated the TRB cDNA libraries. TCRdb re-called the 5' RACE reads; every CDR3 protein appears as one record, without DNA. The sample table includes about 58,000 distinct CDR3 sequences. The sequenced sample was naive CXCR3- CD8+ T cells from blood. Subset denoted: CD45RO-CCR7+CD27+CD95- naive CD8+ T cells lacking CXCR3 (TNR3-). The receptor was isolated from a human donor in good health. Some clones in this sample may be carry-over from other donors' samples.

CDR3 protein: CASSQDFGGGANTGELFF. The rearrangement uses TRBV4-3 and TRBJ2-2; the D call of TRBD1 rests on TCRdb alone, since no DNA is present to check it. Looked up from germline, CDR1 is LGHNA and CDR2 is YSLEER. This CDR3 contains 18 residues.